This TCR beta chain was identified during a study of response to subunit inactivated influenza vaccine. TCRdb re-called the RT-PCR reads through MiXCR, storing one row per CDR3 protein. Of about 540,000 distinct CDR3 sequences listed, roughly 25% were seen once; the top ten hold approximately 2.9%. Study findings and constraints: The authors suggested that every seasonal influenza vaccination recruits few new T cells.

CDR1 is MNHNS, CDR2 SASEGT, per germline. The CDR3 contains 17 residues. Deletions cut 7 bases from V and 5 bases from J, with 23 bases between. About this clonotype itself: Its specificity is unknown.

Separately, the same data were catalogued under a study of T cells expressing NK-cell markers. This second report adds: TCR beta cDNA was generated via 5'RACE template switching incorporating UMIs. In sorted CD3+CD56+NKG2C+, CD3+CD56+NKG2C- and CD3+CD56-NKG2C+ T cells, TCR beta repertoires were obtained. Dominant NKG2C+ clonotypes made up roughly 1.0-7.0% of CD8+ T cells in over five donors.

This TCR came from a man aged 50 or older who received an inactivated influenza vaccine. This sequence joins TRBV6-1 and TRBJ2-2; perhaps TRBD2 as D (7 bases). The specimen was CD4+ T cells sorted from PBMCs, collected 11 to 12 days after vaccination. CDR3 DNA sequence: TGTGCCAGCATCCCGTATTCCCAAGGGGGAGGGACCGGGGAGCTGTTTTTT. It is translated as CASIPYSQGGGTGELFF.